The entry below gives a single T cell receptor (beta chain) sequence along with its context. Germline lookup yields CDR1 SGHRS and CDR2 YFSETQ. V dropped 3 bases and J dropped 3; count of bases not matched to a gene: 4. The CDR3 covers 15 residues. Original methodology: Reference gene primers were amplified, and this amplification served to estimate nucleated cell counts. Assay used: immunoSEQ multiplex PCR; TCRdb lists only in-frame clones, some missing. From that table come the V and J calls and clone size; the DNA was used to work out D and trimming. The table includes about 220,000 clones, more than 65% detected once. The data stem from a study of blood T cell repertoires in COVID-19. Across the study: In each case, the material was cDNA or gDNA derived from T cells, B-cell-depleted T cells, or PBMCs.

The chain recombines TRBV5-1 with TRBJ2-7; 12 bases agree with TRBD1. Sequencing used peripheral blood. This sequence originates from a woman aged 25 to 45 who had recovered from COVID-19. CDR3 in DNA: TGCGCCAGCAGCTGGGGGACAGGGGGCGTCTACGAGCAGTACTTC. Protein: CASSWGTGGVYEQYF. The full variable domain, its missing parts supplied by reference TRBV5-1 and TRBJ2-7, is KAGVTQTPRYLIKTRGQQVTLSCSPISGHRSVSWYQQTPGQGLQFLFEYFSETQRNKGNFPGRFSGRQFSNSRSEMNVSTLELGDSALYLCASSWGTGGVYEQYFGPGTRLTVT.